These 13 T cell receptor beta chains share one sample of origin, sequenced in a study of shared clonotypes between healthy human individuals. This table comes from immunoSEQ multiplex PCR, and its TCRdb copy is limited to in-frame clones, with some not included. The table records approximately 2,200,000 clones, under 95% of them present only once. Naive CD8 cells were CD45RO-negative, positively selected for CCR7, excluding terminally differentiated effector memory CD45RA+ cells. Sample: naive CD8+ T cells from PBMCs. The receptor set was obtained from a man younger than 35 in good health. Some clones in this sample may be carry-over from other donors' samples.

The gene calls are TRBV28 and TRBJ2-1; 7 bases match TRBD1. CDR3 length equals 15 residues. The J segment lost 6 bases and the V segment lost 6 bases, leaving 11 bases of the junction unmatched. CDR1 is MDHEN, CDR2 SYDVKM, per germline. The CDR3 DNA follows: TGTGCCAGCAGACTTGACAGGGTGTCCGTCAATGAGCAGTTCTTC. Its protein is CASRLDRVSVNEQFF.

The count of this clone is one. The rearrangement links TRBV19 to TRBJ2-1; 14 bases align to TRBD2. CDR1 and CDR2 (germline): LNHDA, SQIVND (reference sequence). The CDR3 contains 19 residues. The V segment lost 5 bases and the J segment 0 bases; nucleotides outside the gene matches: 9. The DNA for the CDR3 is TGTGCCAGTAGTCCCCTTGGGACTAGCGGGGGAAGCTCCTACAATGAGCAGTTCTTC. Its protein product is CASSPLGTSGGSSYNEQFF.

This sequence joins TRBV28 and TRBJ1-2; TRBD1 matches at 8 bases. The CDR3 loop spans 13 amino acids. V shed 3 bases and J 9 bases; nucleotides not matched to a gene: 6. Germline-derived CDR1 and CDR2 are MDHEN and SYDVKM. CDR3 region: CASSLDREESYTF. In nucleotides, the CDR3 is TGTGCCAGCAGTTTGGACAGGGAAGAGAGCTACACCTTC.

In the case of this clone: The sample holds other DNA sequences that translate to the same CDR3. CDR3 region: CASSPGQGGYEQYF. CDR3 DNA: TGCGCCAGCAGCCCCGGACAGGGTGGGTACGAGCAGTACTTC. The V call is TRBV5-1, the J call TRBJ2-7; 8 bases match TRBD1. This CDR3 spans 14 amino acids. The germline CDR1 and CDR2 sequences are SGHRS and YFSETQ. The junction had 7 bases not matched to a gene; V was cut back by 4 bases and J by 4 bases.

J is TRBJ2-7 and V is TRBV27; 7 bases are shared with TRBD2. Germline values: CDR1 MNHEY, CDR2 SMNVEV (reference sequence). This CDR3 region has 15 residues. V was pared by 5 bases and J by 2 bases, with 9 bases of the junction left unmatched. CDR3 DNA sequence: TGTGCCAGCAGTCTGTGGGCTAGCGGAACCTACGAGCAGTACTTC. Protein: CASSLWASGTYEQYF.

The rearrangement uses TRBV9 and TRBJ2-3; the match to TRBD2 covers 12 bases. The CDR3 sequence is 19 residues long. Germline V gene lookup returns CDR1 SGDLS and CDR2 YYNGEE. V shed 4 bases, J shed 0 bases, and the junction held 12 bases outside the gene matches. CDR3 protein: CASSSPGLAGSKSTDTQYF. CDR3 DNA: TGTGCCAGCAGCTCCCCCGGACTAGCGGGATCGAAGAGCACAGATACGCAGTATTTT. The complete variable domain, with remaining parts taken from reference TRBV9 and TRBJ2-3, reads DSGVTQTPKHLITATGQRVTLRCSPRSGDLSVYWYQQSLDQGLQFLIQYYNGEERAKGNILERFSAQQFPDLHSELNLSSLELGDSALYFCASSSPGLAGSKSTDTQYFGPGTRLTVL.

V gene TRBV27 combines with J gene TRBJ1-1; 8 nucleotides line up with TRBD1. The germline V gene encodes CDR1 MNHEY and CDR2 SMNVEV (reference sequence). The ends lost 6 bases at V and 3 bases at J; junction bases unmatched: 9. The CDR3 loop spans 15 amino acids. In DNA, the CDR3 is TGTGCCAGCAGGAAGGACAGGGAGGGGCACACTGAAGCTTTCTTT. It encodes CASRKDREGHTEAFF.

As regards this clone: The same CDR3 also results from other DNA sequences found in this sample. The rearrangement links TRBV27 to TRBJ2-7; D might be TRBD1 (6 bases). The V and J ends lost 2 bases and 3 bases respectively, with 11 bases between them. The germline CDR1 and CDR2 sequences are MNHEY and SMNVEV (reference sequence). The CDR3 has 14 residues. CDR3 sequence reads: CASSLGGRGYEQYF. The CDR3 DNA reads as TGTGCCAGCAGTTTAGGCGGCAGGGGCTACGAGCAGTACTTC.

The chain has TRBV7-8 and TRBJ1-2; 9 bases are a match to TRBD1. The germline CDR1 and CDR2 sequences are SGHVS and FQNEAQ. V was pared by 1 base and J by 0 bases, with 9 bases of the junction left unmatched. This CDR3 comprises 18 residues. CDR3 loop: CASSLEFGDRASNYGYTF. The CDR3, as DNA: TGTGCCAGCAGCTTAGAATTCGGGGACAGGGCCTCTAACTATGGCTACACCTTC. The entire variable domain, with the rest obtained from reference TRBV7-8 and TRBJ1-2, is as follows: GAGVSQSPRYKVAKRGQDVALRCDPISGHVSLFWYQQALGQGPEFLTYFQNEAQLDKSGLPSDRFFAERPEGSVSTLKIQRTQQEDSAVYLCASSLEFGDRASNYGYTFGSGTRLTVV.

CDR3 in DNA: TGTGCCAGTAGTATTCCCTTTTGGGAGGGGGAAGGGCAGCCCCAGCATTTT. Its protein product is CASSIPFWEGEGQPQHF. The V gene is TRBV19, the J gene TRBJ1-5; a possible D gene is TRBD1 (6 bases). The CDR3 sequence is 17 residues long. Germline-derived CDR1 and CDR2 are LNHDA and SQIVND (reference sequence). The V end was cut by 3 bases, the J end by 7 bases, with 22 bases between.

This sequence joins TRBV30 and TRBJ2-1; weak D call: TRBD1 (6 bases). CDR1 GTSNPN and CDR2 SVGIG come from the germline V gene (reference sequence). Deletions cut 4 bases from V and 0 bases from J, with 13 bases between. This CDR3 region has 15 residues. CDR3 in DNA: TGTGCCTGGAAGAAACAGGACAGCTCCTACAATGAGCAGTTCTTC. Translation gives CAWKKQDSSYNEQFF.

The chain links TRBV27 to TRBJ2-7; TRBD1 agrees at 9 bases. The length of the CDR3 is 16 residues. The J segment lost 2 bases and the V segment lost 4 bases, leaving 9 bases of the junction unmatched. CDR1 and CDR2 (germline): MNHEY, SMNVEV (reference sequence). The CDR3 nucleotides are TGTGCCAGCAGTTGGGGACCGGGACAGGGAGCCTACGAGCAGTACTTC. Protein: CASSWGPGQGAYEQYF.

The chain is built from TRBV27 and TRBJ2-1; 7 positions agree with TRBD2. The CDR3 contains 14 residues. The V gene's germline CDR1 is MNHEY and CDR2 SMNVEV (reference sequence). The V segment lost 2 bases and the J segment 5 bases; nucleotides outside the gene matches: 3. The CDR3 region is CASSLGAGDNEQFF. DNA for the CDR3: TGTGCCAGCAGTTTAGGGGCGGGGGACAATGAGCAGTTCTTC.